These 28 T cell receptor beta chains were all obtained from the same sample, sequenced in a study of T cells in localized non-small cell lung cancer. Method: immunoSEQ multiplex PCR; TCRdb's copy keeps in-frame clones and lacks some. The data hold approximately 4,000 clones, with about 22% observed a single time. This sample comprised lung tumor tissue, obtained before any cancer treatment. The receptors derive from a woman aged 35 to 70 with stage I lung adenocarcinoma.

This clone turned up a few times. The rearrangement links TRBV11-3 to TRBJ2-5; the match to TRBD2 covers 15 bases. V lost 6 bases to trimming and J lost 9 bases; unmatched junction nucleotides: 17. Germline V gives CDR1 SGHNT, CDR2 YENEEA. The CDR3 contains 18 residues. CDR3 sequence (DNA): TGTGCCAGCAGTCTCGAGCCCCGGACTAGCGGGAGGGGGGTGGCCCAGTACTTC. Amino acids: CASSLEPRTSGRGVAQYF.

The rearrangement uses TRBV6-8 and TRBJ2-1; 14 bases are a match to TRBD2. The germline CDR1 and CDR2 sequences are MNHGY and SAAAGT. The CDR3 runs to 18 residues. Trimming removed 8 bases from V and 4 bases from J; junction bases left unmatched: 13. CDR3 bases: TGTGCCAGCCGAGTTCTCCCCGGGACTAGCGGGAGTTACAATGAGCAGTTCTTC. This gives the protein CASRVLPGTSGSYNEQFF.

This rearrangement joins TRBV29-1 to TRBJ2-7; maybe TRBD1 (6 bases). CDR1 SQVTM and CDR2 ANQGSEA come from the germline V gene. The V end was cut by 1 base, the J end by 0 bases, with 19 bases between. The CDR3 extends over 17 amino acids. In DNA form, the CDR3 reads TGCAGCGTTGAAGTCCCAGGGGTCACCTCAAGCTCCTACGAGCAGTACTTC. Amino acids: CSVEVPGVTSSSYEQYF.

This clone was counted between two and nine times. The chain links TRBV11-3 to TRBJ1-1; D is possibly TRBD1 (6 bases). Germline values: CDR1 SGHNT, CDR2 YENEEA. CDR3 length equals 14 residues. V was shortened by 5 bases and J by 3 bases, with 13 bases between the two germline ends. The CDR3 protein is CASSLRGEHTEAFF. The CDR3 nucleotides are TGTGCCAGCAGCCTGAGGGGGGAGCACACTGAAGCTTTCTTT.

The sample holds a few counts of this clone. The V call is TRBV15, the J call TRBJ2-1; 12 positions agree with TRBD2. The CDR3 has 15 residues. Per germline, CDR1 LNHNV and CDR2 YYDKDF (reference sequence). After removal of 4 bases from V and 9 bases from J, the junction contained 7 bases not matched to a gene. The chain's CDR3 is CATSKGLAGVTEQFF. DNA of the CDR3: TGTGCCACCAGCAAGGGACTAGCGGGCGTGACTGAGCAGTTCTTC.

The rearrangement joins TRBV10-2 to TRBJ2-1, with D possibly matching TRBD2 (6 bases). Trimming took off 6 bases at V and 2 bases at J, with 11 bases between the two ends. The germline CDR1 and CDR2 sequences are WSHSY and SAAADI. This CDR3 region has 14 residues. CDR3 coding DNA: TGCGCCAGCAGGGGTAGCGGACCCTACAATGAGCAGTTCTTC. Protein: CASRGSGPYNEQFF.

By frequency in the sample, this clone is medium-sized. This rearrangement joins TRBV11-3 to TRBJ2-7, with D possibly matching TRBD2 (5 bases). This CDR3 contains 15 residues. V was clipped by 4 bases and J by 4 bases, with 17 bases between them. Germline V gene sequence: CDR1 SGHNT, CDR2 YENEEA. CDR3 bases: TGTGCCAGCAGCTCACATCTTGGAGGACGATACGAGCAGTACTTC. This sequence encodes CASSSHLGGRYEQYF.

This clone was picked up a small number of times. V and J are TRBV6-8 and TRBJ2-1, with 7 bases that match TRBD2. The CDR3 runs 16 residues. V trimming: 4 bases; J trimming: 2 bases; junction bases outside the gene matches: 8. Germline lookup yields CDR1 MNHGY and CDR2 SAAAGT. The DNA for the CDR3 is TGTGCCAGCAGTTCCAAACAGCGGGGAGCCTACAATGAGCAGTTCTTC. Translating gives CASSSKQRGAYNEQFF.

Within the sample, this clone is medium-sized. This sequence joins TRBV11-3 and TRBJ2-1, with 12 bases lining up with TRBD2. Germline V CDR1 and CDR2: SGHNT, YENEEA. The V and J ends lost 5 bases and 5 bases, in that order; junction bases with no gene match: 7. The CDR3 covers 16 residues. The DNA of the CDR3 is TGTGCCAGCAGCGACAGGACTAGCGGGGTACACAATGAGCAGTTCTTC. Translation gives CASSDRTSGVHNEQFF.

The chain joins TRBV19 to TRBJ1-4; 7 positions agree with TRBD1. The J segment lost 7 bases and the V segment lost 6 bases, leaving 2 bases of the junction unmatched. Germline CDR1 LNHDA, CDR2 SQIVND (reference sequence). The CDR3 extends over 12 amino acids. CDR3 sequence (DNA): TGTGCCAGTAGACAGGGGTTTGAAAAACTGTTTTTT. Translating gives CASRQGFEKLFF.

The CDR3 sequence is CASSPRDKGNTGELFF. The CDR3 DNA follows: TGTGCCAGCTCACCAAGGGACAAGGGGAATACCGGGGAGCTGTTTTTT. V usage is TRBV18 and J usage is TRBJ2-2; a possible D gene is TRBD1 (6 bases). This CDR3 spans 16 amino acids. Trimming stripped 2 bases from V and 5 bases from J, with 15 bases between. Germline V gene data show CDR1 as KGHSH and CDR2 as LQKENI.

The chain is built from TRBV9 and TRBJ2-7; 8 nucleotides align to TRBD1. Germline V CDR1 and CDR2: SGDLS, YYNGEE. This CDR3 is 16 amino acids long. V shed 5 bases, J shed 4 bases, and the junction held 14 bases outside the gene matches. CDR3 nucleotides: TGTGCCAGCAGTCGCCCCGGGACAGGAGGGGATTACGAGCAGTACTTC. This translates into CASSRPGTGGDYEQYF.

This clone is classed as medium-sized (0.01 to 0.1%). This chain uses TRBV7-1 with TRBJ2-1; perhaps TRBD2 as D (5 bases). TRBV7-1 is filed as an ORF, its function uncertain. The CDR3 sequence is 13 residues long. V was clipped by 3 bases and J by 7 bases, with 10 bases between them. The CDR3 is CASSSNGVNEQFF. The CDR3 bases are TGTGCCAGCAGCTCCAACGGGGTAAATGAGCAGTTCTTC.

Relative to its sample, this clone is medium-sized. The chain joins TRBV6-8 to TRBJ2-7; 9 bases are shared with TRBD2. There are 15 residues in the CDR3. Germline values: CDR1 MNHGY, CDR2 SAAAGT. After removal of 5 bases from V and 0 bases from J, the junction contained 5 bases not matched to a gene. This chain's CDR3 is CASSLAGILSYEQYF. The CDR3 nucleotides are TGTGCCAGCAGTCTAGCGGGGATCCTCTCCTACGAGCAGTACTTC.

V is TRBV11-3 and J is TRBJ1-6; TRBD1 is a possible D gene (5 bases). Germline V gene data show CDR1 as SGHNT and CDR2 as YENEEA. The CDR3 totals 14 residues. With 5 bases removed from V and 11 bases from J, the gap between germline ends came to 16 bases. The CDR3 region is CASSRRGGTAPLHF. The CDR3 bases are TGTGCCAGCAGCCGTCGTGGCGGGACGGCACCCCTCCACTTT.

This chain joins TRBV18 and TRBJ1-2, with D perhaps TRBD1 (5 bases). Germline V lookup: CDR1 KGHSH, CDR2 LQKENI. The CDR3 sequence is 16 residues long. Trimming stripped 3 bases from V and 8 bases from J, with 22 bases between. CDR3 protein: CASSPEPLTGAGGYTF. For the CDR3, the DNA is TGTGCCAGCTCACCCGAACCCTTGACCGGGGCAGGGGGCTACACCTTC.

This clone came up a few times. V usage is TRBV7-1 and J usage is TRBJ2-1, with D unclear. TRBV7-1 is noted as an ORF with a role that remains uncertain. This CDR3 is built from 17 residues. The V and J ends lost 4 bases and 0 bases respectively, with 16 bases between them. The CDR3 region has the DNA TGTGCCAGCAGCTTGGGAATGGAAAAGGGCTCCTACAATGAGCAGTTCTTC. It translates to CASSLGMEKGSYNEQFF.

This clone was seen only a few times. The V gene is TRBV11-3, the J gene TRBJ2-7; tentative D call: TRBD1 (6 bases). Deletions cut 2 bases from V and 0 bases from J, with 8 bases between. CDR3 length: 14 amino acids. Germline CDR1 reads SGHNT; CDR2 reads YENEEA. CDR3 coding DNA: TGTGCCAGCAGCTTACAGGGGAGCTCCTACGAGCAGTACTTC. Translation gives CASSLQGSSYEQYF.

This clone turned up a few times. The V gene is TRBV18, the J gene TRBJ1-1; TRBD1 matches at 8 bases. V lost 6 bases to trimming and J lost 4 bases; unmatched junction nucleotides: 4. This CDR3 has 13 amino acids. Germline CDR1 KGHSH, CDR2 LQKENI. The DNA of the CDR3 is TGTGCCAGCTCGACAGGGGATGGCACTGAAGCTTTCTTT. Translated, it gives CASSTGDGTEAFF.

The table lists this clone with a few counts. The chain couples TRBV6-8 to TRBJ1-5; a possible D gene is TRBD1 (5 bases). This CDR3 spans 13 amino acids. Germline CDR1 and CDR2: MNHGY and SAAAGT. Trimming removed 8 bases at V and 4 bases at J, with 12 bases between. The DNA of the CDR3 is TGTGCCAGCGGGGCACAGGAGAATCAGCCCCAGCATTTT. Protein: CASGAQENQPQHF.

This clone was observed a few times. CDR3 residues: CSVIGPPRAGKGLVYNEQFF. CDR3 DNA: TGCAGCGTGATTGGCCCCCCCCGGGCGGGAAAGGGTTTGGTCTACAATGAGCAGTTCTTC. This rearrangement joins TRBV29-1 to TRBJ2-1, with D tentatively TRBD2 (6 bases). This CDR3 contains 20 residues. Germline CDR1 SQVTM, CDR2 ANQGSEA. The ends were cut back, 6 bases at V and 3 bases at J, with 33 bases in the middle.

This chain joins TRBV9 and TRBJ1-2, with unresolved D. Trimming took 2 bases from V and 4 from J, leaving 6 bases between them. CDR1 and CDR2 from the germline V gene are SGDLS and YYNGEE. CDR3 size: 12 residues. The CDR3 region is CASSVDGYGYTF. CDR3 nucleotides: TGTGCCAGCAGCGTTGACGGCTATGGCTACACCTTC. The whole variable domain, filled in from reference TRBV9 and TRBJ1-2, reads DSGVTQTPKHLITATGQRVTLRCSPRSGDLSVYWYQQSLDQGLQFLIQYYNGEERAKGNILERFSAQQFPDLHSELNLSSLELGDSALYFCASSVDGYGYTFGSGTRLTVV.

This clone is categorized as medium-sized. CDR3 sequence: CASRQGLAGGNTGELFF. The CDR3 DNA is TGTGCCAGCAGGCAGGGACTAGCGGGAGGGAACACCGGGGAGCTGTTTTTT. The chain is built from TRBV11-3 and TRBJ2-2, with 15 bases that match TRBD2. The CDR3 totals 17 residues. V was clipped by 6 bases and J by 1 base; unmatched bases: 3. In germline, CDR1 is SGHNT, CDR2 YENEEA.

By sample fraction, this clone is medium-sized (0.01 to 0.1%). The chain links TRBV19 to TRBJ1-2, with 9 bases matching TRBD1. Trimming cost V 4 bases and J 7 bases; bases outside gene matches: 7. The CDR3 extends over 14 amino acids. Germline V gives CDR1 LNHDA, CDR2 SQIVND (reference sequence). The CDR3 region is CASSKGQGKGGYTF. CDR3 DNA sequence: TGTGCCAGTAGTAAGGGACAGGGTAAGGGTGGCTACACCTTC.

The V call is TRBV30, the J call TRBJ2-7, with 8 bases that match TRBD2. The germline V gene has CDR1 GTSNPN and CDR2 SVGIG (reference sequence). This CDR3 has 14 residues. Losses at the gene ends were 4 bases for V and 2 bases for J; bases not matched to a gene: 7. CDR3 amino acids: CAWIIAGRPYEQYF. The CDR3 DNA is TGTGCCTGGATAATAGCGGGAAGGCCCTACGAGCAGTACTTC.

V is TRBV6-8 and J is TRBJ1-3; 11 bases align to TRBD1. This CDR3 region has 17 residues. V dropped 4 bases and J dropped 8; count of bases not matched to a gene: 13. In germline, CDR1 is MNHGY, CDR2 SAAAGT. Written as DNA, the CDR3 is TGTGCCAGCAGTTTCCGTACCGCCGGGACAGGGGGGTACACCATATATTTT. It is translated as CASSFRTAGTGGYTIYF.

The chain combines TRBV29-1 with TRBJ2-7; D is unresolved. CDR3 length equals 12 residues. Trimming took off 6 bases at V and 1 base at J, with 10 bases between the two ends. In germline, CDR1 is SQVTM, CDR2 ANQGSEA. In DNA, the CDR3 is TGCAGCGTCAAGAGTGGGTCCTACGAGCAGTACTTC. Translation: CSVKSGSYEQYF.

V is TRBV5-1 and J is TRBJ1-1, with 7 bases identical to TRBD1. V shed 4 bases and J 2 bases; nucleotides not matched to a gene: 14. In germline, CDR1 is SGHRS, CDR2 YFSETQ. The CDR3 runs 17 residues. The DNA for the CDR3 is TGCGCCAGCAGCCTAGGTATGGGACAGAATCACAACACTGAAGCTTTCTTT. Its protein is CASSLGMGQNHNTEAFF.